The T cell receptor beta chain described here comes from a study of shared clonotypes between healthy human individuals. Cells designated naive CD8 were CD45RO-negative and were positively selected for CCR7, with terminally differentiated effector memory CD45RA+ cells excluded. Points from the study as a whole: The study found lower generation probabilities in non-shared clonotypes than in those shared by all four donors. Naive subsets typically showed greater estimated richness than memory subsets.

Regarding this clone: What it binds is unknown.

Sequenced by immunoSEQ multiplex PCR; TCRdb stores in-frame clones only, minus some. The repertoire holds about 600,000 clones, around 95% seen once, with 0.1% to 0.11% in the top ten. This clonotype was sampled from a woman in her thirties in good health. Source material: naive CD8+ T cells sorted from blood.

The CDR3 coding sequence is TGCGCCAGCAGCCAAGGGAGGACAGATACGCAGTATTTT. Amino acid sequence: CASSQGRTDTQYF. The rearrangement links TRBV4-1 to TRBJ2-3, with a tentative D call TRBD2 (5 bases). The germline V and J ends were trimmed by 1 base and 3 bases, with 5 bases remaining between them. Germline V gene sequence: CDR1 MGHRA, CDR2 YSYEKL. This CDR3 contains 13 residues.